The rows below give T cell receptor beta chains drawn from one sample of a study of blood T cell repertoires in COVID-19. Libraries were prepared by immunoSEQ multiplex PCR; TCRdb keeps only in-frame clonotypes and omits some of them. The sample yields some 130,000 clones, roughly 90% seen once. What was sequenced was peripheral blood. The receptor source for this set is a man in his fifties or sixties with active COVID-19. Each CDR3 is given with its conserved first and last residue. The D gene is left open where the match is weak. Expanded clones are given a class, and other clones once, few, many or no size at all.

V gene	clone size	CDR3 length	J gene	D gene	CDR3 protein	CDR3 DNA
TRBV29-1	-	15	TRBJ2-1	-	CSVDVDPGLYNEQFF	TGCAGCGTTGATGTGGACCCCGGACTTTACAATGAGCAGTTCTTC
TRBV27	-	12	TRBJ2-1	TRBD2	CASAHQSGIKFF	TGTGCCAGCGCACATCAGAGCGGGATCAAGTTCTTC
TRBV12-5	-	16	TRBJ2-1	TRBD2	CASGLQSGAGYNEQFF	TGTGCTAGTGGTTTGCAATCGGGAGCGGGGTACAATGAGCAGTTCTTC
TRBV4-1	once	17	TRBJ1-5	-	CASSQERPGAGNQPQHF	TGCGCCAGCAGCCAAGAACGGCCAGGGGCAGGCAATCAGCCCCAGCATTTT
TRBV10-3	-	14	TRBJ2-7	-	CAISYTGGAYEQYF	TGTGCCATCAGTTATACAGGGGGGGCCTACGAGCAGTACTTC
TRBV19	-	15	TRBJ2-7	TRBD1	CASSPTGQGANEQYF	TGTGCCAGTAGTCCAACGGGACAGGGGGCCAACGAGCAGTACTTC
TRBV2	-	13	TRBJ2-5	-	CASNPGGRETQYF	TGTGCCAGCAACCCAGGGGGGAGGGAGACCCAGTACTTC
TRBV14	-	14	TRBJ2-2	-	CASRPQVNTGELFF	TGTGCCAGCAGACCCCAGGTGAACACCGGGGAGCTGTTTTTT
TRBV18	-	15	TRBJ2-7	TRBD1	CASSPLGTGGDEQYF	TGTGCCAGCTCACCGCTGGGGACAGGAGGCGACGAGCAGTACTTC
TRBV10-3	-	15	TRBJ2-3	TRBD1	CAISSRQGQTDTQYF	TGTGCCATCAGCTCACGACAGGGCCAAACAGATACGCAGTATTTT
TRBV5-4	once	12	TRBJ2-1	-	CASSLDSSEQFF	TGTGCCAGCAGCTTAGACTCGTCAGAGCAGTTCTTC
TRBV15	-	14	TRBJ1-2	-	CATSRDVRDYGYTF	TGTGCCACCAGCAGAGATGTGCGGGACTATGGCTACACCTTC
TRBV7-9	-	15	TRBJ1-1	TRBD1	CASSFDQTGGTEAFF	TGTGCCAGCAGCTTCGACCAAACAGGGGGCACTGAAGCTTTCTTT
TRBV7-9	few	17	TRBJ1-1	-	CASSFMGRAIMNTEAFF	TGTGCCAGCAGCTTTATGGGCAGAGCAATAATGAACACTGAAGCTTTCTTT
TRBV3-1/TRBV3-2	-	16	TRBJ2-1	TRBD2	CASSQGTSGHYNEQFF	TGTGCCAGCAGCCAAGGGACTAGCGGGCACTACAATGAGCAGTTCTTC
TRBV5-6	-	16	TRBJ2-7	TRBD2	CASSLGWTSGGYEQYF	TGTGCCAGCAGCTTGGGCTGGACTAGCGGGGGCTACGAGCAGTACTTC
TRBV12-1	-	14	TRBJ2-1	-	CASSWPRTRHEQFF	TGTGCCAGCAGCTGGCCCCGGACTAGGCATGAGCAGTTCTTC
TRBV5-1	-	16	TRBJ2-1	TRBD2	CASSLPLAGAYNEQFF	TGCGCCAGCAGCTTGCCGTTAGCGGGAGCCTACAATGAGCAGTTCTTC
TRBV4-1	few	15	TRBJ2-5	TRBD2	CASSHPGGAGETQYF	TGCGCCAGCAGCCACCCGGGGGGGGCCGGAGAGACCCAGTACTTC
TRBV11-3	-	14	TRBJ1-2	-	CASSLPAGVGGYTF	TGTGCCAGCAGCTTACCCGCAGGGGTGGGTGGCTACACCTTC
TRBV5-4	once	16	TRBJ2-5	TRBD1	CASSREMAGGLETQYF	TGTGCCAGCAGCCGGGAGATGGCAGGGGGCTTGGAGACCCAGTACTTC
TRBV27	-	15	TRBJ2-1	-	CASRLVRDSYNEQFF	TGTGCCAGCAGGCTGGTCAGGGACTCCTACAATGAGCAGTTCTTC
TRBV24-1	-	16	TRBJ2-1	TRBD2	CATSGIGGTSDVEQFF	TGTGCCACCAGTGGGATAGGTGGGACTAGCGATGTAGAGCAGTTCTTC
TRBV5-6	-	19	TRBJ2-3	TRBD2	CASSSRTSGGLWGTDTQYF	TGTGCCAGCAGCTCCCGGACTAGCGGGGGCCTGTGGGGCACAGATACGCAGTATTTT
TRBV24-1	-	18	TRBJ2-2	-	CATSDLPGRATNTGELFF	TGTGCCACCAGTGATTTGCCCGGCAGGGCGACGAACACCGGGGAGCTGTTTTTT
TRBV19	-	16	TRBJ1-6	-	CASSMGGEEYNSPLHF	TGTGCCAGCAGCATGGGGGGGGAAGAGTATAATTCACCCCTCCACTTT
TRBV3-1/TRBV3-2	-	14	TRBJ1-2	TRBD1	CASSLGTVNYGYTF	TGTGCCAGCAGCCTCGGGACAGTCAACTATGGCTACACCTTC
TRBV7-7	-	16	TRBJ2-1	TRBD1	CASSLTGVSSYNEQFF	TGTGCCAGCAGCTTAACAGGGGTGAGCTCCTACAATGAGCAGTTCTTC
TRBV7-2	-	14	TRBJ1-6	TRBD1	CASSLRQGNSPLHF	TGTGCCAGCAGCCTCCGACAGGGTAATTCACCCCTCCACTTT
TRBV11-3	-	15	TRBJ2-1	-	CASSLQGGVYNEQFF	TGTGCCAGCAGCTTACAGGGGGGAGTTTACAATGAGCAGTTCTTC
TRBV29-1	-	13	TRBJ2-1	TRBD1	CSVGQGARNEQFF	TGCAGCGTTGGGCAGGGGGCCCGCAATGAGCAGTTCTTC